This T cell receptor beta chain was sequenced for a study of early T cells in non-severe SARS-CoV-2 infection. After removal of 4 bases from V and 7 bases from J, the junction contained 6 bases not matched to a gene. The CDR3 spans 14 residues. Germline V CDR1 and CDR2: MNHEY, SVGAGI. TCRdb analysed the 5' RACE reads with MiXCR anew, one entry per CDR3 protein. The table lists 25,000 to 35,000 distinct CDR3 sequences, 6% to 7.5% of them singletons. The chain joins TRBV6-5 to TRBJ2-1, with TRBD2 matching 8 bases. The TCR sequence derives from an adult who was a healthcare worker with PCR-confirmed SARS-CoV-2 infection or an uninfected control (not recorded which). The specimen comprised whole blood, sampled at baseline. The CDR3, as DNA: TGTGCCAGCAGTTCCAGCGGGAGAGGTAATGAGCAGTTCTTC. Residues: CASSSSGRGNEQFF.